This entry features one TCR beta chain sequence. This sample stems from a study of lymphopenia after photon versus proton radiotherapy. This CDR3 is 13 amino acids long. Between the trimmed V and J ends, which lost 4 bases and 8 bases, there was a span of 14 bases. Per germline, CDR1 MDHEN and CDR2 SYDVKM. TCRdb's copy holds only in-frame clones and misses some; the assay was immunoSEQ multiplex PCR. This sample carries approximately 62,000 clones, approximately 88% of them seen once, and the ten largest clones take roughly 2.1%. The J gene is TRBJ1-1, the V gene TRBV28; no firm D call. This receptor was identified in a man aged 55 to 69 with pancreatic cancer. The sample in question was peripheral blood, obtained from a patient treated with proton-based radiotherapy. CDR3 region: CASSSPPAGEAFF. CDR3 nucleotide sequence: TGTGCCAGCAGTTCCCCCCCGGCTGGCGAAGCTTTCTTT.